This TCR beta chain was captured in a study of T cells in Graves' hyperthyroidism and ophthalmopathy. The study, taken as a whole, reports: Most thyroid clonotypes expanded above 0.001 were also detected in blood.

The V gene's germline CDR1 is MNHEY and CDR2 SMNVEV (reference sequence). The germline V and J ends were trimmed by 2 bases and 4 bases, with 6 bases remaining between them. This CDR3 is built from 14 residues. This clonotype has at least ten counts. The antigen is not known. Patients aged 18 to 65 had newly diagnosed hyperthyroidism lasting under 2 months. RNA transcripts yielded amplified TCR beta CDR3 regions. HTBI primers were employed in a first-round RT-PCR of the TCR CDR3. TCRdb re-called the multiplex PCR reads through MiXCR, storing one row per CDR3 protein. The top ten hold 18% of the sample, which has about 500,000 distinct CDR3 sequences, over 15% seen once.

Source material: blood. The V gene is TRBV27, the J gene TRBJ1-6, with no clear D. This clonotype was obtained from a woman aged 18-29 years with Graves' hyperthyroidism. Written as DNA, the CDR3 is TGTGCCAGCAGTTTAACCGCATATAATTCACCCCTCCACTTT. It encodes CASSLTAYNSPLHF.